This T cell receptor beta chain is from a study of T cells in Graves' hyperthyroidism and ophthalmopathy (dated by TCRdb to between 2019 and 2020). General notes on the study: Peripheral blood was sampled at the time of initial diagnosis, prior to any treatment. To identify distinguishing TCR V-J signatures, a discovery cohort of about 95 patients was used, comprising some 45 with Graves' ophthalmopathy and 57 with stable Graves' hyperthyroidism. Prospective prediction of ophthalmopathy was tested in an independent validation cohort consisting of some 20 hyperthyroidism patients and approximately 16 patients who later progressed to ophthalmopathy. For training and testing, the 95 to 100 patients in the discovery cohort were randomly divided in a 7:3 ratio. The study also compared thyroid tissue and blood T-cell repertoires from a handful of Graves' hyperthyroidism patients. After blood sampling, hyperthyroidism patients were treated with methimazole at a starting dose of 30 mg daily, and ophthalmopathy patients were treated with high-dose intravenous methylprednisolone. According to the paper, TCR Vbeta CDR3 sequencing was carried out on about 140 peripheral blood samples, which came from under 50 ophthalmopathy, around 74 hyperthyroidism and about 17 progressor patients.

This clonotype was counted a few times. There is no known antigen for this receptor. No quality values exist for individual bases; no much larger clone is one base distant. The TCR beta CDR3 regions were amplified from RNA transcripts. For the first round of RT-PCR on the TCR CDR3, the HTBI primer set was used together with the Qiagen OneStep RT-PCR kit. The libraries were constructed in a second round of multiplex PCR and then size-selected and purified. The libraries were sequenced on an Illumina HiSeq2000 using paired-end 100 bp reads. In the original analysis: Raw data were processed with SOAPnuke, discarding reads with adapters, uncalled bases, mean Phred below 15, or no exact constant-primer or identifier match. COPE v1.2.5 was used to merge the high-quality paired reads, and each unique nucleotide sequence was defined as a clonotype. Clonotypes were aligned to IMGT TRBV, TRBD and TRBJ reference segments using MiTCR v1.1. The analysis was restricted to V-J combinations with a frequency above 0.0001, which together covered approximately 99% of the repertoires. A TCS score was defined as the ratio of F50 (clonal expansion) to E x V (chaos), with BLOSUM62-based TCRdist applied between CDR3 peptides within each V-J. Welch's t-statistics and random forest reduced 500 to 650 V-J features to 13, which were used in a naive Bayes classifier (R e1071). TCRdb redid the processing of the public reads, applying fastp at Q25 and MiXCR, and retained in-frame beta chains. Each CDR3 protein gets just one entry, which takes the most common genes and DNA from the rows behind it. The V and J calls come from TCRdb's annotation, not from the publication. Present in this sample are more than 300,000 distinct CDR3 sequences, roughly 17% of which were seen just once. The ten largest clonotypes hold around a third of the sample.

The hyperthyroidism patients were between 18 and 65 years old and newly diagnosed, with a disease duration of less than 2 months. Exclusion was applied to patients with uncontrolled infections, other autoimmune diseases, pregnancy or lactation. Diagnoses were established on the basis of clinical symptoms, serum thyroxine and TRAb, thyroid ultrasound, and orbital computed tomography. Blood from progressor patients was collected at the time of first diagnosis with hyperthyroidism, before any ophthalmopathy symptoms had appeared. PBMCs were separated from roughly 9.6 ml of fresh peripheral blood using Ficoll-Paque density gradient centrifugation. Patients classed as progressors first received a Graves' hyperthyroidism diagnosis and then went on to develop ophthalmopathy during follow-up. Trizol reagent was used to extract total RNA, and RNA quality was then checked on an Agilent 2100 Bioanalyzer. Points the paper makes about the study in general: During validation, the model predicted progression to ophthalmopathy a median of around 7 months ahead of onset, with almost 71% sensitivity and 72.22% specificity. No statistical method was used to set the sample size in advance, and investigators knew the group allocation. Blood samples also contained most of the expanded thyroid clonotypes (frequency above 0.001), which suggests that blood repertoires may reflect thyroid immune responses. In cross-validation, a model built on a 13 V-J signature told ophthalmopathy apart from stable hyperthyroidism with 87.88% sensitivity and roughly 81% specificity, and in testing the same model reached 80%/75%.

The germline V gene yields SGDLS for CDR1 and YYNGEE for CDR2. V is shortened by 0 bases, J by 5 bases, and the region joining them spans 8 bases. From the cysteine through the phenylalanine, the CDR3 covers 13 amino acids. The CDR3 DNA has 39 bases and is translated from base 1. The sequencing input was blood. This sequence originates from a woman aged 30 to 39 with Graves' hyperthyroidism that later progressed to Graves' ophthalmopathy. The V gene is TRBV9 and the J gene is TRBJ1-1; a weak D assignment points to TRBD1 (5 bases agree). The DNA is TGTGCCAGCAGCGTAGAGGGGAAGACTGAAGCTTTCTTT. Its coded protein is CASSVEGKTEAFF.